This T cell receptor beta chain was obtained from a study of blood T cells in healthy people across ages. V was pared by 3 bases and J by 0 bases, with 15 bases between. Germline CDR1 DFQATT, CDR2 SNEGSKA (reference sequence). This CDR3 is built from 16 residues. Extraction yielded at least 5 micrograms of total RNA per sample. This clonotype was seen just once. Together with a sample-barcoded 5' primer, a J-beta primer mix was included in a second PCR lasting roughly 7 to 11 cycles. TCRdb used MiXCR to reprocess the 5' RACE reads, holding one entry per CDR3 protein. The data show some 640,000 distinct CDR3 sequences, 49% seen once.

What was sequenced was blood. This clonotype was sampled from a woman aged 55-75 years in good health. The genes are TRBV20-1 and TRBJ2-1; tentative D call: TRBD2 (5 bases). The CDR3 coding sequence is TGCAGTGCTAGTAGGCTAGCTGCTGACTCCTACAATGAGCAGTTCTTC. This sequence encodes CSASRLAADSYNEQFF.